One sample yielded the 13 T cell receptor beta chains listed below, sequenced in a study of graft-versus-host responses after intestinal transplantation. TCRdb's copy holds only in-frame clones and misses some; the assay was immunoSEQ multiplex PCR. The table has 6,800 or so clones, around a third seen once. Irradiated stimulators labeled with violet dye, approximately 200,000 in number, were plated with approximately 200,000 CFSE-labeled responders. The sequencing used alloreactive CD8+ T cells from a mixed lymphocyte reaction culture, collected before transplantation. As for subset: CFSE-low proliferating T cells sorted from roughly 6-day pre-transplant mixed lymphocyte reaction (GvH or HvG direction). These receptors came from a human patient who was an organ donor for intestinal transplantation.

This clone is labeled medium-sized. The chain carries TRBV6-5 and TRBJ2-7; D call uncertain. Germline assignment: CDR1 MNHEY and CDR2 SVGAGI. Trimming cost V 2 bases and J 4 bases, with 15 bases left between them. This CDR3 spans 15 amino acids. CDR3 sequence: CASSYGHQPPYEQYF. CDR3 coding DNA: TGTGCCAGCAGTTACGGTCACCAGCCGCCGTACGAGCAGTACTTC.

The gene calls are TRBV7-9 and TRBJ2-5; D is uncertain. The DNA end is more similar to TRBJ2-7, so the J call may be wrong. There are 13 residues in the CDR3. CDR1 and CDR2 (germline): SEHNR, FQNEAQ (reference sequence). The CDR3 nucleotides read TGTGCCAGCAGCTTTATCGGATTCTCCGAGCAGTACTTC. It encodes CASSFIGFSEQYF.

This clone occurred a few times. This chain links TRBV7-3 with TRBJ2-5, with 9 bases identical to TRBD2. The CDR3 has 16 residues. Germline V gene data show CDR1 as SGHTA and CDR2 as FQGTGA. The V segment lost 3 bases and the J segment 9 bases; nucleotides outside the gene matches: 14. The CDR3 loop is CASSLVRGGPYGAQYF. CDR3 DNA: TGTGCCAGCAGCTTGGTGCGGGGGGGCCCATATGGAGCCCAGTACTTC.

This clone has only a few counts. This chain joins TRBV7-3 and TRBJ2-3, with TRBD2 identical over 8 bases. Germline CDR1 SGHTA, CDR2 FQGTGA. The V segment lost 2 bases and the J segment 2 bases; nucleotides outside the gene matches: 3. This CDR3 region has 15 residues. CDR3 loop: CASSLELADTDTQYF. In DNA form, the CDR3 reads TGTGCCAGCAGCTTAGAACTAGCGGACACAGATACGCAGTATTTT.

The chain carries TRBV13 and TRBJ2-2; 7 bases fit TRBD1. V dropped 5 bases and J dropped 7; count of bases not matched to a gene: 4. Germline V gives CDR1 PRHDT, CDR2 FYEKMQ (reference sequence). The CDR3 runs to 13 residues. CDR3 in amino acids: CASSPTGHGELFF. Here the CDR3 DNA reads TGTGCCAGCAGCCCGACAGGGCACGGGGAGCTGTTTTTT.

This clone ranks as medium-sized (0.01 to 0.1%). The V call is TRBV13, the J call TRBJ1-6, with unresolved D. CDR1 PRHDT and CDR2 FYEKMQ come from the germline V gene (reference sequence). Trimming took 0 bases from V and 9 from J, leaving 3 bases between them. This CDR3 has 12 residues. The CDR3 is CASSLGGSPLHF. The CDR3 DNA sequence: TGTGCCAGCAGCTTAGGAGGTTCACCCCTCCACTTT. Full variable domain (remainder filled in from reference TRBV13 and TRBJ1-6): AAGVIQSPRHLIKEKRETATLKCYPIPRHDTVYWYQQGPGQDPQFLISFYEKMQSDKGSIPDRFSAQQFSDYHSELNMSSLELGDSALYFCASSLGGSPLHFGNGTRLTVT.

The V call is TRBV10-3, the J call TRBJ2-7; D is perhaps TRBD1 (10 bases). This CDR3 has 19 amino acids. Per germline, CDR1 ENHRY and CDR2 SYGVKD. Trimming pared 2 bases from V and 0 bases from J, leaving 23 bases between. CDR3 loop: CAISETGTGVSGGSYEQYF. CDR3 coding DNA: TGTGCCATCAGTGAGACCGGGACAGGGGTTAGCGGGGGCTCCTACGAGCAGTACTTC.

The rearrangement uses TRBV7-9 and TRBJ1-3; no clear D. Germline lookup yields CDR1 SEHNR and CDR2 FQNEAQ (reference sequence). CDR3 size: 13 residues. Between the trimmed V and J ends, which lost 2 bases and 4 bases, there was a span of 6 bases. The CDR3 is CASSLNPGNTIYF. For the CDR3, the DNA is TGTGCCAGCAGCTTAAACCCCGGAAACACCATATATTTT.

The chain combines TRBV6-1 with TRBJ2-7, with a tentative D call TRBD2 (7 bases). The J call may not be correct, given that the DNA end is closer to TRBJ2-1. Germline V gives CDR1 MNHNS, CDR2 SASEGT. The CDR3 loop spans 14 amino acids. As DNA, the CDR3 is TGTGCCAGCAGGGGAGGGGTACAGGGTCATGAGCAGTTCTTC. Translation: CASRGGVQGHEQFF.

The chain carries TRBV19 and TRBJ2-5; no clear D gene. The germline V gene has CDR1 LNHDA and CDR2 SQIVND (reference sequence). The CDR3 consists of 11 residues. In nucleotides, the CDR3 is TGTGCTTGGCTAAATCGAGAGACCCAGTACTTC. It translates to CAWLNRETQYF.

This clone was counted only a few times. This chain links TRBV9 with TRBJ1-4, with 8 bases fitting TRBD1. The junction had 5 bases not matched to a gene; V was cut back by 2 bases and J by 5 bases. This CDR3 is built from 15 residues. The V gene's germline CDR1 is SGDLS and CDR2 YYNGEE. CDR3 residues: CASSVTGGANEKLFF. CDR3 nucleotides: TGTGCCAGCAGCGTTACAGGGGGTGCAAATGAAAAACTGTTTTTT. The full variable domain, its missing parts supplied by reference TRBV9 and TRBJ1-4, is DSGVTQTPKHLITATGQRVTLRCSPRSGDLSVYWYQQSLDQGLQFLIQYYNGEERAKGNILERFSAQQFPDLHSELNLSSLELGDSALYFCASSVTGGANEKLFFGSGTQLSVL.

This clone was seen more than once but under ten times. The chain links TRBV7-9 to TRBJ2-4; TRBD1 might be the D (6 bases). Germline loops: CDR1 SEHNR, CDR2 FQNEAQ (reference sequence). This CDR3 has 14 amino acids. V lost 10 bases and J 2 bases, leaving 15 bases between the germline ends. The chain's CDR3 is CAILPTGPKNIQYF. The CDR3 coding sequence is TGTGCCATCCTTCCCACAGGGCCCAAAAACATTCAGTACTTC.

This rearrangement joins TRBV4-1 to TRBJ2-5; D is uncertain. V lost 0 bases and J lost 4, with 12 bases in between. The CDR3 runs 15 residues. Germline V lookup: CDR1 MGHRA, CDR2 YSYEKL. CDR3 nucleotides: TGCGCCAGCAGCCAAGATAGTAGGGCTGGAGAGACCCAGTACTTC. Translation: CASSQDSRAGETQYF.